These T cell receptor beta chains were read from a single sample in a study of shared clonotypes between healthy human individuals. The protocol was immunoSEQ multiplex PCR, while the TCRdb copy is restricted to in-frame clones and leaves out a portion. The profile shows 2 million to 2.5 million clones, around 92% of them singletons. The sequencing sample was made of naive CD4+ T cells from PBMCs. Receptors were obtained from a man aged 18 to 29 in good health. Some clones in this sample may be carry-over from other donors' samples. The CDR3 runs from the conserved cysteine through the conserved F or W. Each record gives: CDR3 protein, CDR3 DNA, J gene, V gene, CDR3 length, D gene, clone size. The D gene is left open where the match is weak. Size values are once, few and many counts, or a class for expanded clones, and some rows have none.

CDR3 protein: CASSDDRVSGKLFF; CDR3 DNA: TGTGCCAGCAGTGACGACAGGGTATCAGGAAAACTGTTTTTT; J gene: TRBJ1-4; V gene: TRBV28; CDR3 length: 14; D gene: TRBD1; clone size: once
CDR3 protein: CASSLGSTQNIQYF; CDR3 DNA: TGTGCCAGCAGCTTGGGGTCTACCCAAAACATTCAGTACTTC; J gene: TRBJ2-4; V gene: TRBV5-5; CDR3 length: 14; D gene: -; clone size: -
CDR3 protein: CTGTGTSGTTGELFF; CDR3 DNA: TGCACCGGAACCGGGACTAGCGGAACCACCGGGGAGCTGTTTTTT; J gene: TRBJ2-2; V gene: TRBV1; CDR3 length: 15; D gene: -; clone size: -
CDR3 protein: CASSRGPGETQYF; CDR3 DNA: TGTGCCAGCAGCCGGGGCCCGGGAGAGACCCAGTACTTC; J gene: TRBJ2-5; V gene: TRBV28; CDR3 length: 13; D gene: -; clone size: -
CDR3 protein: CASSPGAGYEQYF; CDR3 DNA: TGTGCCAGCTCACCGGGGGCTGGCTACGAGCAGTACTTC; J gene: TRBJ2-7; V gene: TRBV18; CDR3 length: 13; D gene: -; clone size: -
CDR3 protein: CASPRGPGYNEQFF; CDR3 DNA: TGTGCCAGCCCACGAGGGCCAGGGTACAATGAGCAGTTCTTC; J gene: TRBJ2-1; V gene: TRBV7-9; CDR3 length: 14; D gene: -; clone size: -
CDR3 protein: CSVEDGRGGSYNEQFF; CDR3 DNA: TGCAGCGTTGAAGATGGCAGGGGGGGCTCCTACAATGAGCAGTTCTTC; J gene: TRBJ2-1; V gene: TRBV29-1; CDR3 length: 16; D gene: -; clone size: -
CDR3 protein: CASSPGLGRYNEQFF; CDR3 DNA: TGTGCCAGCAGCCCGGGACTAGGGAGGTACAATGAGCAGTTCTTC; J gene: TRBJ2-1; V gene: TRBV7-7; CDR3 length: 15; D gene: TRBD2; clone size: -
CDR3 protein: CASTWGQSKETQYF; CDR3 DNA: TGTGCCAGCACATGGGGTCAGTCCAAAGAGACCCAGTACTTC; J gene: TRBJ2-5; V gene: TRBV7-2; CDR3 length: 14; D gene: -; clone size: -
CDR3 protein: CASSLKGPSTDTQYF; CDR3 DNA: TGTGCCAGCAGCCTCAAAGGCCCTAGCACAGATACGCAGTATTTT; J gene: TRBJ2-3; V gene: TRBV7-2; CDR3 length: 15; D gene: -; clone size: -
CDR3 protein: CASTRWGLMGSKNIQYF; CDR3 DNA: TGTGCCAGTACCCGGTGGGGCCTTATGGGATCCAAAAACATTCAGTACTTC; J gene: TRBJ2-4; V gene: TRBV5-8; CDR3 length: 17; D gene: -; clone size: -
CDR3 protein: CASSLEFGDRGTQYF; CDR3 DNA: TGCGCCAGCAGCTTGGAGTTTGGCGATAGGGGGACCCAGTACTTC; J gene: TRBJ2-5; V gene: TRBV5-1; CDR3 length: 15; D gene: -; clone size: once
CDR3 protein: CASSAGTLYEQYF; CDR3 DNA: TGTGCCAGCAGTGCCGGGACTCTCTACGAGCAGTACTTC; J gene: TRBJ2-7; V gene: TRBV6-6; CDR3 length: 13; D gene: -; clone size: -
CDR3 protein: CASSFWGTAEAGELFF; CDR3 DNA: TGTGCCAGCAGTTTCTGGGGGACAGCTGAAGCCGGGGAGCTGTTTTTT; J gene: TRBJ2-2; V gene: TRBV28; CDR3 length: 16; D gene: TRBD1; clone size: -
CDR3 protein: CASSLGTLYGYTF; CDR3 DNA: TGTGCCAGCAGCCTAGGGACACTCTATGGCTACACCTTC; J gene: TRBJ1-2; V gene: TRBV14; CDR3 length: 13; D gene: -; clone size: -
CDR3 protein: CASSLAGAGELFF; CDR3 DNA: TGTGCCAGCAGTTTAGCAGGGGCCGGGGAGCTGTTTTTT; J gene: TRBJ2-2; V gene: TRBV28; CDR3 length: 13; D gene: -; clone size: -
CDR3 protein: CASSPGGHADTQYF; CDR3 DNA: TGTGCCAGCTCACCGGGCGGGCACGCAGATACGCAGTATTTT; J gene: TRBJ2-3; V gene: TRBV18; CDR3 length: 14; D gene: -; clone size: -
CDR3 protein: CASSPHPRGPTGELFF; CDR3 DNA: TGTGCCAGCAGCCCTCACCCGAGGGGCCCCACCGGGGAGCTGTTTTTT; J gene: TRBJ2-2; V gene: TRBV9; CDR3 length: 16; D gene: -; clone size: -
CDR3 protein: CASSRRDRGNYEQYF; CDR3 DNA: TGTGCCAGCAGCAGACGGGACAGGGGAAACTACGAGCAGTACTTC; J gene: TRBJ2-7; V gene: TRBV21-1; CDR3 length: 15; D gene: -; clone size: once
CDR3 protein: CASSYFRTSGYEQYF; CDR3 DNA: TGTGCCAGCAGTTACTTTAGGACTAGCGGCTACGAGCAGTACTTC; J gene: TRBJ2-7; V gene: TRBV6-6; CDR3 length: 15; D gene: TRBD2; clone size: -
CDR3 protein: CASSEGILGEQFF; CDR3 DNA: TGTGCCAGCAGCGAGGGGATCCTCGGTGAGCAGTTCTTC; J gene: TRBJ2-1; V gene: TRBV6-1; CDR3 length: 13; D gene: -; clone size: -
CDR3 protein: CASSLWRGAGANVLTF; CDR3 DNA: TGTGCCAGCAGCTTATGGAGGGGGGCTGGGGCCAACGTCCTGACTTTC; J gene: TRBJ2-6; V gene: TRBV7-9; CDR3 length: 16; D gene: -; clone size: -
CDR3 protein: CASSGQLQGITEAFF; CDR3 DNA: TGTGCCAGCAGTGGCCAATTACAGGGGATCACTGAAGCTTTCTTT; J gene: TRBJ1-1; V gene: TRBV2; CDR3 length: 15; D gene: TRBD1; clone size: -
CDR3 protein: CASSLAETYEQYF; CDR3 DNA: TGTGCCAGCAGCTTAGCTGAAACCTACGAGCAGTACTTC; J gene: TRBJ2-7; V gene: TRBV7-2; CDR3 length: 13; D gene: -; clone size: -
CDR3 protein: CASSSTSGQGPAEAFF; CDR3 DNA: TGTGCCAGCAGTTCTACCTCGGGACAGGGTCCGGCTGAAGCTTTCTTT; J gene: TRBJ1-1; V gene: TRBV6-4; CDR3 length: 16; D gene: TRBD1; clone size: -
CDR3 protein: CASSLGREDYGYTF; CDR3 DNA: TGTGCCAGCAGTTTGGGCAGGGAAGACTATGGCTACACCTTC; J gene: TRBJ1-2; V gene: TRBV6-5; CDR3 length: 14; D gene: -; clone size: -
CDR3 protein: CASSVAGWSGTGELFF; CDR3 DNA: TGTGCCAGCAGCGTTGCGGGCTGGTCGGGCACCGGGGAGCTGTTTTTT; J gene: TRBJ2-2; V gene: TRBV9; CDR3 length: 16; D gene: -; clone size: -
CDR3 protein: CASSDRDRNQPQHF; CDR3 DNA: TGTGCCAGCAGCGACCGGGACCGAAATCAGCCCCAGCATTTT; J gene: TRBJ1-5; V gene: TRBV2; CDR3 length: 14; D gene: -; clone size: once
CDR3 protein: CASSRQGTYNEQFF; CDR3 DNA: TGCGCCAGCAGCAGACAGGGTACCTACAATGAGCAGTTCTTC; J gene: TRBJ2-1; V gene: TRBV10-2; CDR3 length: 14; D gene: TRBD1; clone size: once
CDR3 protein: CAISIAGVANEQFF; CDR3 DNA: TGTGCCATCAGTATAGCGGGAGTAGCCAATGAGCAGTTCTTC; J gene: TRBJ2-1; V gene: TRBV10-3; CDR3 length: 14; D gene: TRBD2; clone size: -
CDR3 protein: CASSRGRGVQFF; CDR3 DNA: TGTGCCAGCAGCCGGGGTCGCGGGGTGCAGTTTTTT; J gene: TRBJ1-4; V gene: TRBV5-6; CDR3 length: 12; D gene: -; clone size: few
CDR3 protein: CASRLTRSSYEQYF; CDR3 DNA: TGTGCCAGCAGGTTGACTCGAAGCTCCTACGAGCAGTACTTC; J gene: TRBJ2-7; V gene: TRBV7-3; CDR3 length: 14; D gene: -; clone size: -
CDR3 protein: CASSWGQASYEQYF; CDR3 DNA: TGTGCCAGCAGTTGGGGACAGGCCTCCTACGAGCAGTACTTC; J gene: TRBJ2-7; V gene: TRBV5-8; CDR3 length: 14; D gene: TRBD1; clone size: -
CDR3 protein: CASSYYRGSSYEQYF; CDR3 DNA: TGTGCCAGCAGTTATTACAGGGGCAGCTCCTACGAGCAGTACTTC; J gene: TRBJ2-7; V gene: TRBV27; CDR3 length: 15; D gene: TRBD1; clone size: -
CDR3 protein: CASSLARGQGEPQYF; CDR3 DNA: TGTGCCAGCAGCTTAGCGCGCGGACAGGGGGAGCCCCAGTACTTC; J gene: TRBJ2-5; V gene: TRBV7-8; CDR3 length: 15; D gene: TRBD1; clone size: -
CDR3 protein: CASSQSGAPFYGYTF; CDR3 DNA: TGTGCCAGCAGTCAATCAGGGGCCCCCTTCTATGGCTACACCTTC; J gene: TRBJ1-2; V gene: TRBV6-1; CDR3 length: 15; D gene: -; clone size: -
CDR3 protein: CASSLRELDDEQYF; CDR3 DNA: TGCGCCAGCAGCTTGAGGGAGTTGGATGACGAGCAGTACTTC; J gene: TRBJ2-7; V gene: TRBV5-1; CDR3 length: 14; D gene: -; clone size: -
CDR3 protein: CASSKAGSTDTQYF; CDR3 DNA: TGTGCCAGCTCAAAAGCGGGAAGCACAGATACGCAGTATTTT; J gene: TRBJ2-3; V gene: TRBV18; CDR3 length: 14; D gene: TRBD2; clone size: -
CDR3 protein: CASSIGLASTGELFF; CDR3 DNA: TGTGCCAGTAGTATAGGACTAGCTAGCACCGGGGAGCTGTTTTTT; J gene: TRBJ2-2; V gene: TRBV19; CDR3 length: 15; D gene: TRBD2; clone size: -
CDR3 protein: CATRRAGGPHNEQFF; CDR3 DNA: TGTGCCACCAGACGCGCGGGAGGGCCCCACAATGAGCAGTTCTTC; J gene: TRBJ2-1; V gene: TRBV6-5; CDR3 length: 15; D gene: TRBD2; clone size: -
CDR3 protein: CASSSGVQSTDTQYF; CDR3 DNA: TGTGCCAGCAGCTCGGGGGTCCAAAGCACAGATACGCAGTATTTT; J gene: TRBJ2-3; V gene: TRBV5-4; CDR3 length: 15; D gene: -; clone size: -
CDR3 protein: CASRPQFTYNEQFF; CDR3 DNA: TGTGCCAGCCGTCCTCAGTTCACCTACAATGAGCAGTTCTTC; J gene: TRBJ2-1; V gene: TRBV6-5; CDR3 length: 14; D gene: -; clone size: -
CDR3 protein: CATTYTAGGRNNEQFF; CDR3 DNA: TGTGCCACCACCTATACCGCAGGGGGGCGCAATAATGAGCAGTTCTTC; J gene: TRBJ2-1; V gene: TRBV19; CDR3 length: 16; D gene: -; clone size: -
CDR3 protein: CASSRTSGPQFNEQFF; CDR3 DNA: TGTGCCAGTAGCCGGACTAGCGGGCCTCAATTTAATGAGCAGTTCTTC; J gene: TRBJ2-1; V gene: TRBV19; CDR3 length: 16; D gene: TRBD2; clone size: -
CDR3 protein: CASSRGLGRFRELFF; CDR3 DNA: TGTGCCAGCAGCCGGGGACTGGGTCGCTTCAGGGAGCTGTTTTTT; J gene: TRBJ2-2; V gene: TRBV7-3; CDR3 length: 15; D gene: -; clone size: -
CDR3 protein: CAWSFWNEQFF; CDR3 DNA: TGTGCCTGGAGTTTTTGGAATGAGCAGTTCTTC; J gene: TRBJ2-1; V gene: TRBV30; CDR3 length: 11; D gene: -; clone size: few
CDR3 protein: CASSLSRVNTEAFF; CDR3 DNA: TGTGCCAGCAGTTTATCCAGAGTGAACACTGAAGCTTTCTTT; J gene: TRBJ1-1; V gene: TRBV28; CDR3 length: 14; D gene: -; clone size: -
CDR3 protein: CASSPQQGNEQFF; CDR3 DNA: TGCGCCAGCAGTCCTCAACAGGGGAATGAGCAGTTCTTC; J gene: TRBJ2-1; V gene: TRBV5-1; CDR3 length: 13; D gene: TRBD1; clone size: -
CDR3 protein: CASSLLGDEQFF; CDR3 DNA: TGTGCCAGCAGCCTTCTAGGCGATGAGCAGTTCTTC; J gene: TRBJ2-1; V gene: TRBV11-3; CDR3 length: 12; D gene: -; clone size: -
CDR3 protein: CSVDYASTDTQYF; CDR3 DNA: TGCAGCGTTGATTACGCTAGCACAGATACGCAGTATTTT; J gene: TRBJ2-3; V gene: TRBV29-1; CDR3 length: 13; D gene: -; clone size: -
CDR3 protein: CASSLEQGLLQETQYF; CDR3 DNA: TGCGCCAGCAGCTTGGAGCAGGGGCTTCTCCAAGAGACCCAGTACTTC; J gene: TRBJ2-5; V gene: TRBV5-1; CDR3 length: 16; D gene: -; clone size: -
CDR3 protein: CASSLEYSGGAYEQYF; CDR3 DNA: TGTGCCAGCAGCTTAGAATACTCGGGAGGGGCCTACGAGCAGTACTTC; J gene: TRBJ2-7; V gene: TRBV11-3; CDR3 length: 16; D gene: TRBD2; clone size: once
CDR3 protein: CASSLTGGRTGELFF; CDR3 DNA: TGTGCCAGCAGTTTGACAGGGGGCCGAACCGGGGAGCTGTTTTTT; J gene: TRBJ2-2; V gene: TRBV6-5; CDR3 length: 15; D gene: TRBD1; clone size: -
CDR3 protein: CASGRTATDTQYF; CDR3 DNA: TGCGCCAGCGGAAGGACGGCGACAGATACGCAGTATTTT; J gene: TRBJ2-3; V gene: TRBV10-1; CDR3 length: 13; D gene: -; clone size: -
CDR3 protein: CASSPGREADTQYF; CDR3 DNA: TGTGCCAGCAGCCCTGGACGGGAGGCAGATACGCAGTATTTT; J gene: TRBJ2-3; V gene: TRBV7-3; CDR3 length: 14; D gene: TRBD2; clone size: -
CDR3 protein: CATSRDRAGGTNEQYF; CDR3 DNA: TGTGCCACCAGCAGAGATCGGGCGGGAGGGACGAACGAGCAGTACTTC; J gene: TRBJ2-7; V gene: TRBV15; CDR3 length: 16; D gene: TRBD2; clone size: -